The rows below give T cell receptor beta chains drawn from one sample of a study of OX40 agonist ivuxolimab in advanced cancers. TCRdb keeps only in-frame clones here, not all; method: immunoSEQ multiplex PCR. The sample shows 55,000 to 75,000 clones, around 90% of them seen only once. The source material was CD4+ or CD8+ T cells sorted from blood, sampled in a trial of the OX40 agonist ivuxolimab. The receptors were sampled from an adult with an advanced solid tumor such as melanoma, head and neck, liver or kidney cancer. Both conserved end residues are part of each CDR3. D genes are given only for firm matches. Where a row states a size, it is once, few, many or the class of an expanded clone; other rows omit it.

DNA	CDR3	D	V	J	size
TGTGCCACCGGTCGCACCGGGGAGCTGTTTTTT	CATGRTGELFF	-	TRBV6-1	TRBJ2-2	-
TGTGCCAGCAACCCAAGGGGTAGCGGGGGGGATGAGACCCAGTACTTC	CASNPRGSGGDETQYF	TRBD2	TRBV7-8	TRBJ2-5	-
TGTGCCAGCACCCTCGGTAGCGGGAAGAACAATGAGCAGTTCTTC	CASTLGSGKNNEQFF	TRBD2	TRBV4-2	TRBJ2-1	-
TGTGCCAGCTCACCGAGAGGGAGCGGCGAGACCCAGTACTTC	CASSPRGSGETQYF	-	TRBV18	TRBJ2-5	-
TGTGCCAGCAGCTCGGACAGGGGGAACATTCAGTACTTC	CASSSDRGNIQYF	TRBD1	TRBV5-4	TRBJ2-4	-
TGTGCCAGCAGTTACTCGAGCTCGGGGGGCCAGCCCCAGCATTTT	CASSYSSSGGQPQHF	-	TRBV6-5	TRBJ1-5	-
TGTGCCAGCAGCGCCGGACTAGCGGGTATCCAAGAGACCCAGTACTTC	CASSAGLAGIQETQYF	TRBD2	TRBV9	TRBJ2-5	-
TGCAGCGTTAGCCGACAGGGGGCGATAGAGACCCAGTACTTC	CSVSRQGAIETQYF	TRBD1	TRBV29-1	TRBJ2-5	-
TGTGCCAGCAGCTCGCCAAGGACAGAAGAGACCCAGTACTTC	CASSSPRTEETQYF	-	TRBV5-4	TRBJ2-5	-
TGTGCCAGCAGCCAGAGGGGCGGGGCTAGCTCCTACAATGAGCAGTTCTTC	CASSQRGGASSYNEQFF	-	TRBV4-2	TRBJ2-1	-
TGTGCCAGCAGCTTAGAGGGGGGAGTCCAAGAGACCCAGTACTTC	CASSLEGGVQETQYF	-	TRBV7-3	TRBJ2-5	-
TGTGCCAGCAGTTCCTACCCGGGACACGGAGCCTTCGAGCAGTACTTC	CASSSYPGHGAFEQYF	-	TRBV27	TRBJ2-7	-
TGTGCCATCAGTATAATGCCTACTAGCGGGGGGGGCAATGAGCAGTTCTTC	CAISIMPTSGGGNEQFF	TRBD2	TRBV10-3	TRBJ2-1	-
TGTGCCAGCAGCTCACGGACTAGCGGGGGGCCCGGGGATACGCAGTATTTT	CASSSRTSGGPGDTQYF	TRBD2	TRBV13	TRBJ2-3	-
TGTGCCTGCCTACCCGTAGGAAGGCTGAATGAAAAACTGTTTTTT	CACLPVGRLNEKLFF	-	TRBV30	TRBJ1-4	-
TGTGCCAGCAGCTTTGGGAAACATGGCTACACCTTC	CASSFGKHGYTF	-	TRBV5-8	TRBJ1-2	-
TGTGCCAGCAGGTATAGGCAGGGTAGCAATCAGCCCCAGCATTTT	CASRYRQGSNQPQHF	-	TRBV2	TRBJ1-5	-
TGTGCCAGCAGTCCAGGGGGCTACGAGCAGTACTTC	CASSPGGYEQYF	TRBD1	TRBV2	TRBJ2-7	-
TGTGCCAGCAGCCAGACGGACAGGGGCTACGAGCAGTACTTC	CASSQTDRGYEQYF	TRBD1	TRBV7-8	TRBJ2-7	-
TGTGCCAGCAGCTTAAGGGTTGGGGAAAAACTGTTTTTT	CASSLRVGEKLFF	-	TRBV11-2	TRBJ1-4	-
TGTGCCAGTAGGAGGACAGGGGGAGTAGATACGCAGTATTTT	CASRRTGGVDTQYF	TRBD1	TRBV19	TRBJ2-3	-
TGTGCCAGCAGCTTAGATGTGGGGGCCTCTGGGGCCAACGTCCTGACTTTC	CASSLDVGASGANVLTF	-	TRBV11-2	TRBJ2-6	-
TGTGCCAGCAGTCCACCAGGGCAGGGAGAGACCCAGTACTTC	CASSPPGQGETQYF	-	TRBV6-5	TRBJ2-5	-
TGTGCCAGCAGTTATTCGGACATACCCGAGCAGTTCTTC	CASSYSDIPEQFF	-	TRBV6-5	TRBJ2-1	-
TGTGCCTTCTCGACAGTTTTGGGTGATCAGCCCCAGCATTTT	CAFSTVLGDQPQHF	-	TRBV30	TRBJ1-5	-
TGTGCCAGCAGCTTAGAGGGCAGGAGCAATCAGCCCCAGCATTTT	CASSLEGRSNQPQHF	-	TRBV7-8	TRBJ1-5	-
TGTGCCAGCAGCTCTCTAGCGGGAGAGACCCAGTACTTC	CASSSLAGETQYF	TRBD2	TRBV11-3	TRBJ2-5	once
TGTGCCAGCTCACCCGGGACTGTAACAGATACGCAGTATTTT	CASSPGTVTDTQYF	-	TRBV18	TRBJ2-3	-
TGTGCCAGCTCACCCCCGACGATCGGGGGGTTACAAGAGACCCAGTACTTC	CASSPPTIGGLQETQYF	TRBD2	TRBV18	TRBJ2-5	-
TGCGCCAGCAGCTTGGAAAGGGCCAACGTCCTGACTTTC	CASSLERANVLTF	-	TRBV5-1	TRBJ2-6	-
TGTGCCAGCACAGGTCACAGAGAGAATTCACCCCTCCACTTT	CASTGHRENSPLHF	-	TRBV25-1	TRBJ1-6	-
TGTGCCAGCAGCTCCCGGAGCGGGAACACAGATACGCAGTATTTT	CASSSRSGNTDTQYF	TRBD2	TRBV14	TRBJ2-3	-
TGTGCCAGCAGCTTAGCGGGCTGGCAGAACTCTGGAAACACCATATATTTT	CASSLAGWQNSGNTIYF	-	TRBV28	TRBJ1-3	-
TGTGCCAGTAGTATGGGTGGGAGAAACATTCAGTACTTC	CASSMGGRNIQYF	-	TRBV19	TRBJ2-4	-
TGTGCCTGGAGTCGGGCAGGGAGGCAGGGTGGCTACACCTTC	CAWSRAGRQGGYTF	-	TRBV30	TRBJ1-2	-
TGTGCCAGCAAGTTTGGGACAGCCAATCAGCCCCAGCATTTT	CASKFGTANQPQHF	TRBD1	TRBV2	TRBJ1-5	-
TGTGCCAGCAGCGTAGACCCGACGGGGGAGCAGTACTTC	CASSVDPTGEQYF	-	TRBV9	TRBJ2-7	-
TGTGCCTGGAAGGGGACTAGACACAATGAGCAGTTCTTC	CAWKGTRHNEQFF	TRBD2	TRBV30	TRBJ2-1	-
TGTGCCAGCAGCTTAATAGCCCGGCGGCAGGGAGACGAGCAGTACTTC	CASSLIARRQGDEQYF	-	TRBV7-3	TRBJ2-7	-
TGTGCCAGCAGTTACTCGAGACCAAACACAGATACGCAGTATTTT	CASSYSRPNTDTQYF	-	TRBV6-5	TRBJ2-3	-
TGCGCCAGCAGCTCACGCGGGTCTTCCTACGAGCAGTACTTC	CASSSRGSSYEQYF	-	TRBV5-1	TRBJ2-7	-
TGTGCCAGCAGTGAAGGGCCTTTTGCCGAGCAGTACTTC	CASSEGPFAEQYF	-	TRBV2	TRBJ2-7	-
TGTGCCAGCAGCCCCTCGGGGAGAGCGGGCCTCCAAGAGACCCAGTACTTC	CASSPSGRAGLQETQYF	-	TRBV7-3	TRBJ2-5	-
TGTGCCATCAAGATGGGCCTCCAGGGCGAGACCCAGTACTTC	CAIKMGLQGETQYF	-	TRBV10-3	TRBJ2-5	-
TGTGCCAGCAGCGTATTGGGACAGGGTAACACTGAAGCTTTCTTT	CASSVLGQGNTEAFF	TRBD1	TRBV9	TRBJ1-1	-
TGTGCCACCAGCAGAGATCTAGGGTCCAACTATGGCTACACCTTC	CATSRDLGSNYGYTF	-	TRBV15	TRBJ1-2	-
TGTGCCAGCAGCCAAGTGGTGGGAGGCGAGCAGTACTTC	CASSQVVGGEQYF	-	TRBV14	TRBJ2-7	-
TGCAGCGTTGTAACTTACACTGAAGCTTTCTTT	CSVVTYTEAFF	-	TRBV29-1	TRBJ1-1	-
TGTGCCAGCAGTACCGGGAGGGACGAGACAAGAGAGCAGTACTTC	CASSTGRDETREQYF	TRBD2	TRBV6-4	TRBJ2-7	-
TGTGCCAGCAACGGTGGGAGGGCGGGAGCGCAGTACTTC	CASNGGRAGAQYF	TRBD2	TRBV6-5	TRBJ2-7	-
TGTGCCAGCACCCAGAGGGGCACCGCTAATGAAAAACTGTTTTTT	CASTQRGTANEKLFF	-	TRBV6-6	TRBJ1-4	-
TGCAGCGGCATCCGGGACAGGGGGCGGAATGAGCAGTTCTTC	CSGIRDRGRNEQFF	TRBD1	TRBV29-1	TRBJ2-1	-
TGTGCCAGCTCACCGACTCCGGACACCACAGATACGCAGTATTTT	CASSPTPDTTDTQYF	-	TRBV18	TRBJ2-3	-
TGTGCCAGCAGCCGTCGGCACGGTGATCCGAACACTGAAGCTTTCTTT	CASSRRHGDPNTEAFF	-	TRBV7-2	TRBJ1-1	-
TGTGCCAGCAGTCCAGGACAGTCGGTCTATGGCTACACCTTC	CASSPGQSVYGYTF	-	TRBV27	TRBJ1-2	-